The clone carrying this TCR beta chain was recorded only once. It was during active infection that Seattle patients were enrolled and then longitudinally followed. The sample comes from a study of blood T cell repertoires in COVID-19. Study in general: There were acute and convalescent COVID-19 samples, and they came from the United States, Italy and Spain. T cells, B-cell-depleted T cells, or PBMCs supplied cDNA or gDNA.

The CDR3 length is 15 residues. V gave up 4 bases and J gave up 0 bases; unmatched junction bases: 4. CDR1 is LGHNA, CDR2 YNFKEQ, per germline. Authors' methods: Amplification with reference gene primers provided the estimates of nucleated cell counts. Method: immunoSEQ multiplex PCR; TCRdb's copy keeps in-frame clones and lacks some. V and J calls and clone size come straight from that table; D and trimming were deduced from the DNA. The sample holds about 300,000 clones, approximately 93% seen once. The source material was peripheral blood. The rearrangement links TRBV4-2 to TRBJ2-3, with TRBD2 matching over 7 bases. This receptor was identified in a woman aged 25 to 45 with COVID-19, enrolled during active disease. CDR3 protein: CASSPGTKSTDTQYF. In DNA, the CDR3 is TGTGCCAGCAGCCCCGGGACTAAAAGCACAGATACGCAGTATTTT.